Here is one TCR beta chain with its context. Its cognate antigen is unknown. This sample stems from a study of blood T cells in healthy people across ages. Study-wide background: Through template switching, about one barcoded beta molecule was captured per two T cells, as measured in model experiments.

Study findings and constraints: Investigators treated diversity estimates from one million T cells as underestimates. More naive CD4+ cells and higher diversity marked long-lived donors relative to aged donors.

A second PCR, run for about 7 to 12 cycles, used a sample-barcoded 5' primer plus a J-beta primer mix. One entry per CDR3 protein results from TCRdb running MiXCR on the 5' RACE reads. The sample yields 1.5 million or so distinct CDR3 sequences, approximately 43% seen once. Extractions gave at least 5.5 micrograms of total RNA per sample. J gave up 5 bases and V 5 bases, and 8 bases lay outside the gene matches. The CDR3 loop spans 14 amino acids. From germline, CDR1 is SEHNR and CDR2 FQNEAQ (reference sequence). The chain joins TRBV7-9 to TRBJ2-5; 7 bases are a match to TRBD2. Sample: blood. This TCR was recovered from a woman younger than 35 in good health. CDR3 region: CASSVSTSQETQYF. CDR3 DNA sequence: TGTGCCAGCAGCGTCTCGACTAGCCAGGAGACCCAGTACTTC.